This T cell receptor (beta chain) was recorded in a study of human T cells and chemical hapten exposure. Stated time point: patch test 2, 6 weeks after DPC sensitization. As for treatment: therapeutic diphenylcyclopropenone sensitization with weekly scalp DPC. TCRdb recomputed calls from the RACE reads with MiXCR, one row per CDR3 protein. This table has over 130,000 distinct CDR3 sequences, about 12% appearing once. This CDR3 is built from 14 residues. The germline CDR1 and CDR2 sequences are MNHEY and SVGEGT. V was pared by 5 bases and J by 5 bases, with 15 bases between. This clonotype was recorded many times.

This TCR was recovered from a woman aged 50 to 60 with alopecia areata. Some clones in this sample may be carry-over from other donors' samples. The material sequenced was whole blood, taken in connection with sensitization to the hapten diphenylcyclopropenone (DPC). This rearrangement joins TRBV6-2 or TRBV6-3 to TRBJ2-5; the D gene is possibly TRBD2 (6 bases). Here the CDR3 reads CASSPGTLGETQYF. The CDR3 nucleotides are TGTGCCAGCAGTCCCGGGACTCTGGGGGAGACCCAGTACTTC.